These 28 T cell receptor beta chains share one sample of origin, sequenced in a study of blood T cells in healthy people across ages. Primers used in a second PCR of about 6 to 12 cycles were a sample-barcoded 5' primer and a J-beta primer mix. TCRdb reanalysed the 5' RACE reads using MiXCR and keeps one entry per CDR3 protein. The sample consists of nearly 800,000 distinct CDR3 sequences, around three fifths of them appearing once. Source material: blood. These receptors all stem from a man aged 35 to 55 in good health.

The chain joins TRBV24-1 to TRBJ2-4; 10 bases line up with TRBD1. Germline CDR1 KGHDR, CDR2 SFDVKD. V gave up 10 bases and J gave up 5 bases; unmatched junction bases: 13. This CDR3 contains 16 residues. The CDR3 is CATSRGTGVGQNIQYF. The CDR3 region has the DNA TGTGCCACGAGTAGGGGGACAGGGGTGGGCCAAAACATTCAGTACTTC.

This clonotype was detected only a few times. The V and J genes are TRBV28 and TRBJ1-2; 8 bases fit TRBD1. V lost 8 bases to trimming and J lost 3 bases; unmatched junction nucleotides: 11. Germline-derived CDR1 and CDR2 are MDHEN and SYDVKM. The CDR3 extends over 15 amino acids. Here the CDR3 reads CASRVQGALDYGYTF. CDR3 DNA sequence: TGTGCCAGCCGCGTCCAGGGGGCCCTAGACTATGGCTACACCTTC.

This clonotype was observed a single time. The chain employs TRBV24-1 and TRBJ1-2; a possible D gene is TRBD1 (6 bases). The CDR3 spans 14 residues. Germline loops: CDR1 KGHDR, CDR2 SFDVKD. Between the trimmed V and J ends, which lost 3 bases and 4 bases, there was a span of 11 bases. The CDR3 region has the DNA TGTGCCACCAGTGATGCTTACAGGGCCTATGGCTACACCTTC. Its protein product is CATSDAYRAYGYTF.

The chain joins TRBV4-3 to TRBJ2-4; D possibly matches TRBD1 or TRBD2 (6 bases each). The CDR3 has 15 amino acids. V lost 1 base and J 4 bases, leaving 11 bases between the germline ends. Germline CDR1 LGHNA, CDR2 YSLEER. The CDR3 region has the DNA TGCGCCAGCAGCCAAGGACGAGGGGGGAAAAACATTCAGTACTTC. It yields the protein CASSQGRGGKNIQYF.

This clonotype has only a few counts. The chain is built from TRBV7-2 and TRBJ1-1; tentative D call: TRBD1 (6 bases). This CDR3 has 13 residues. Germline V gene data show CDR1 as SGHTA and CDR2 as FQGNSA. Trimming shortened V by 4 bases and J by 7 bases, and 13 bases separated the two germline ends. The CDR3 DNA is TGTGCCAGCAGCTACCTACAGGGCTATGAAGCTTTCTTT. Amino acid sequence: CASSYLQGYEAFF.

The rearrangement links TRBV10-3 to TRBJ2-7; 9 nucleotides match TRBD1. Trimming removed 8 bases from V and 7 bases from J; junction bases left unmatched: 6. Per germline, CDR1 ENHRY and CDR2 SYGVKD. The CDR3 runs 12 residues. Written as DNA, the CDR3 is TGTGCCATCGGGACAGGGCCTCGGGAGCAGTACTTC. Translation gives CAIGTGPREQYF.

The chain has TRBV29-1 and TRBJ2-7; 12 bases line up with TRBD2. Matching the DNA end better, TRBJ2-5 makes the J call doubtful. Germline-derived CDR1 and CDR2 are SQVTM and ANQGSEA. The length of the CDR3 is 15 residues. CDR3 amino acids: CSVEVLAGGPETQYF. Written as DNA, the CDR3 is TGCAGCGTTGAGGTCCTAGCGGGAGGGCCGGAGACCCAGTACTTC.

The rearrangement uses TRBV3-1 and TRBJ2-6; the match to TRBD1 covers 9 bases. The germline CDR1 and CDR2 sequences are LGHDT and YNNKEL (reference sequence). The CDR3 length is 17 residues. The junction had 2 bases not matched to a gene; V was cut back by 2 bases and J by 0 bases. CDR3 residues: CASSQTGGSSGANVLTF. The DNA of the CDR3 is TGTGCCAGCAGCCAAACAGGGGGCAGCTCTGGGGCCAACGTCCTGACTTTC.

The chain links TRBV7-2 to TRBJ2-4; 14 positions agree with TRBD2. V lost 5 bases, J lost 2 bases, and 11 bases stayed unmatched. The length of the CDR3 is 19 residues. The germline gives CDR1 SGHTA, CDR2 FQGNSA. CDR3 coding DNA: TGTGCCAGCAGCGCGCAGAGCGGACTAGCGGGAGGTACCAAAAACATTCAGTACTTC. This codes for CASSAQSGLAGGTKNIQYF.

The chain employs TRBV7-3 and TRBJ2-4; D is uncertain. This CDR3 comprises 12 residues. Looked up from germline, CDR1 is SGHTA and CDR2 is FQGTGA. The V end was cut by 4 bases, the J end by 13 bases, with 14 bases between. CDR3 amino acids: CASSSDLGEQYF. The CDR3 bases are TGTGCCAGCAGCTCCGACCTCGGTGAGCAGTACTTC.

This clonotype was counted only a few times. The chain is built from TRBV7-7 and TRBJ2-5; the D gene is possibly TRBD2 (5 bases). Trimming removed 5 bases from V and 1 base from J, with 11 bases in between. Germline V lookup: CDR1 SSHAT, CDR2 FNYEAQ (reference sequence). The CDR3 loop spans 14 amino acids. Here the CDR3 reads CASSNGLAQETQYF. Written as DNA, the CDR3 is TGTGCCAGCAGCAACGGACTGGCCCAAGAGACCCAGTACTTC.

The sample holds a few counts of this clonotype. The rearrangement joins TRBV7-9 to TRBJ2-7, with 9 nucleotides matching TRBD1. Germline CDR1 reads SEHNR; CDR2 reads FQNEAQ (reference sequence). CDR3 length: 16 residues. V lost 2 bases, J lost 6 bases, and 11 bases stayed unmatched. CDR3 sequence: CASSLSGMDRGSEQYF. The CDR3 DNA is TGTGCCAGCAGCTTATCCGGGATGGACAGGGGTTCCGAGCAGTACTTC.

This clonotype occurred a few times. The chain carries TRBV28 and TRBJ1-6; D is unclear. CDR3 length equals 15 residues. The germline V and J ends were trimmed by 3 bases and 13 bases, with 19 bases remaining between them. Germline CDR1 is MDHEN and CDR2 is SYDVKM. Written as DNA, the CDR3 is TGTGCCAGCAGTTTGCGGCTGCCGGCGAAAATCCCCCTCCACTTT. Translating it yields CASSLRLPAKIPLHF.

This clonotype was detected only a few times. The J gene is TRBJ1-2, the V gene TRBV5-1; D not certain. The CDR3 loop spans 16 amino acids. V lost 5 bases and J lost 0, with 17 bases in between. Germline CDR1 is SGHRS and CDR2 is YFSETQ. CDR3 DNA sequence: TGCGCCAGCAGGTCCTCCGGAACGGACTCTAACTATGGCTACACCTTC. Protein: CASRSSGTDSNYGYTF. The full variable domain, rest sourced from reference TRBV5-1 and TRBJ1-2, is KAGVTQTPRYLIKTRGQQVTLSCSPISGHRSVSWYQQTPGQGLQFLFEYFSETQRNKGNFPGRFSGRQFSNSRSEMNVSTLELGDSALYLCASRSSGTDSNYGYTFGSGTRLTVV.

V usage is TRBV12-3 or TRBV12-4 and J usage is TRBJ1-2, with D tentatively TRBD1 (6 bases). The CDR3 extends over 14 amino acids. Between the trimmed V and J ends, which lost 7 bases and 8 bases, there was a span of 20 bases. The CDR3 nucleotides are TGTGCCAGCACCGTACAGGGCCGCTTTACCGGCTACACCTTC. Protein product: CASTVQGRFTGYTF.

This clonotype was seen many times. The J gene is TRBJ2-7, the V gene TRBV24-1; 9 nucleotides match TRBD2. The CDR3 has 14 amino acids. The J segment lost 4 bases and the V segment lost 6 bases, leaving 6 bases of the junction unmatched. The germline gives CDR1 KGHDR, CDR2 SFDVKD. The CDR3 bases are TGTGCCACCAGTCGCGGGAGGGCTTCTTACGAGCAGTACTTC. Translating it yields CATSRGRASYEQYF.

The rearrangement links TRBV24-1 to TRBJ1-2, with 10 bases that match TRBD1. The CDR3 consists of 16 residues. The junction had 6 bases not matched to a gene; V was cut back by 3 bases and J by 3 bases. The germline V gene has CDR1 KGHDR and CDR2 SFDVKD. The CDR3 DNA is TGTGCCACCAGTGATGGACAGGGGGGAGTCTACTATGGCTACACCTTC. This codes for CATSDGQGGVYYGYTF.

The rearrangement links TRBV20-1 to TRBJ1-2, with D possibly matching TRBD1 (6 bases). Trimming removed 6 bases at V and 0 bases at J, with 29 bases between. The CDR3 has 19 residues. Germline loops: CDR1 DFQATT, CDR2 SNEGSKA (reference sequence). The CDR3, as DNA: TGCAGTGCCCTTGACCTGGGGGGCGGAGGGCGCATAGCTAACTATGGCTACACCTTC. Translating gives CSALDLGGGGRIANYGYTF.

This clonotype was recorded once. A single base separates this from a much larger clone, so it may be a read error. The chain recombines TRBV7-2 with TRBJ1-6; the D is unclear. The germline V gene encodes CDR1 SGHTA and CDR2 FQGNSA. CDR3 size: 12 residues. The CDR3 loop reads CASSLYGSPLYF. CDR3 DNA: TGTGCCAGCAGCTTATATGGTTCACCCCTCTACTTT.

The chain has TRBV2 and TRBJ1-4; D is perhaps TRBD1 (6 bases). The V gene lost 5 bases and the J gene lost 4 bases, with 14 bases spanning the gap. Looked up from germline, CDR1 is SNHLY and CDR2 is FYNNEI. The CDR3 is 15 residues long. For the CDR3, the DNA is TGTGCCAGCAGTAGACTGACAGGAGTTAATGAAAAACTGTTTTTT. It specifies CASSRLTGVNEKLFF.

As DNA, the CDR3 is TGTGCCAGCAGTGAATCGCGCGGCACTGCCTACGAGCAGTACTTC. It translates to CASSESRGTAYEQYF. J is TRBJ2-7 and V is TRBV25-1; D gene ambiguous. Germline CDR1 MGHDK, CDR2 SYGVNS. The CDR3 covers 15 residues. V lost 1 base and J 2 bases, leaving 12 bases between the germline ends.

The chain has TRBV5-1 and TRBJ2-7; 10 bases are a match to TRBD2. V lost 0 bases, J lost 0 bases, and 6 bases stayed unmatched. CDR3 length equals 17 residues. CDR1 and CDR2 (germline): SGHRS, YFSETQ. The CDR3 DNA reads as TGCGCCAGCAGCTTGGATGGGCCTAGCGGGAGCTCCTACGAGCAGTACTTC. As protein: CASSLDGPSGSSYEQYF.

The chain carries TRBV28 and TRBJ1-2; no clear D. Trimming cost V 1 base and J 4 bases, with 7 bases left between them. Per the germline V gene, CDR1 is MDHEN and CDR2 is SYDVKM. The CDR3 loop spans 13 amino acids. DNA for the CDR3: TGTGCCAGCAGTTTATTGGGAGGCTATGGCTACACCTTC. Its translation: CASSLLGGYGYTF.

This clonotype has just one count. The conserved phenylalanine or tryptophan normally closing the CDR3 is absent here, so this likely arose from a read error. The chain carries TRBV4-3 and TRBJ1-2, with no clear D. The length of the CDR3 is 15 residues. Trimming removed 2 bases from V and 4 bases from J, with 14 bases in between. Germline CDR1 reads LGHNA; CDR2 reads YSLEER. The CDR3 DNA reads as TGCGCCAGCAGCCAATCAACCGGGATCATCTATGGCTACACCCTC. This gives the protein CASSQSTGIIYGYTL.

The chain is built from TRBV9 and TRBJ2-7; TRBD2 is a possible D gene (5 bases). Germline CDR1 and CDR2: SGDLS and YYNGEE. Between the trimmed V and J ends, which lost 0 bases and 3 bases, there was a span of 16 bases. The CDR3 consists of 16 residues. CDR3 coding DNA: TGTGCCAGCAGCGTAGGGGAGAACAGATTATTCTACGAGCAGTACTTC. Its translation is CASSVGENRLFYEQYF.

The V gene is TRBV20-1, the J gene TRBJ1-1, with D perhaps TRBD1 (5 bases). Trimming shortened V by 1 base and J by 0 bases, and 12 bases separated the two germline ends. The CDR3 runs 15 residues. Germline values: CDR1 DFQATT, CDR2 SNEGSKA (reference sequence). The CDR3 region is CSARGGGWVNTEAFF. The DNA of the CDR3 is TGCAGTGCTAGAGGTGGGGGTTGGGTGAACACTGAAGCTTTCTTT.

The CDR3 here is CSASSDMQPNTEAFF. The CDR3 DNA reads as TGCAGTGCTAGTAGTGATATGCAGCCGAACACTGAAGCTTTCTTT. V gene TRBV20-1 combines with J gene TRBJ1-1; the D is unclear. This CDR3 spans 15 amino acids. The germline V and J ends were trimmed by 3 bases and 1 base, with 15 bases remaining between them. Germline V gene lookup returns CDR1 DFQATT and CDR2 SNEGSKA (reference sequence).

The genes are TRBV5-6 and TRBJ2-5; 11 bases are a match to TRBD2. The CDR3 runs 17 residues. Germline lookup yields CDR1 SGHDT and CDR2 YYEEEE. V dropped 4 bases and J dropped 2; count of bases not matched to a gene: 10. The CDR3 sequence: CASSPTPTSGEQETQYF. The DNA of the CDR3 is TGTGCCAGCAGCCCTACACCGACTAGCGGGGAACAAGAGACCCAGTACTTC.